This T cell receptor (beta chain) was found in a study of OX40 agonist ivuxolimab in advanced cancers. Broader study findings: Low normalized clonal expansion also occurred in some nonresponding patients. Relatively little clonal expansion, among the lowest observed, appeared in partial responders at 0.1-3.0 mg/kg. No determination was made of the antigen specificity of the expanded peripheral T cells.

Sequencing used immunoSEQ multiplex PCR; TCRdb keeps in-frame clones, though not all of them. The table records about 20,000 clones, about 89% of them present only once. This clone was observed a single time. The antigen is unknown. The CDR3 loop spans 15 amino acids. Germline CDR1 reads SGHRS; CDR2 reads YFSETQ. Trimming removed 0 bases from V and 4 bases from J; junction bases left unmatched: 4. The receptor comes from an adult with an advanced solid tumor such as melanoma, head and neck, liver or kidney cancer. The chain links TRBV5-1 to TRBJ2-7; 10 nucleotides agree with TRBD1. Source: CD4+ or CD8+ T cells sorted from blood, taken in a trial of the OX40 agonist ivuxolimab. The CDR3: CASSLGTGGYYEQYF. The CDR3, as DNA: TGCGCCAGCAGCTTGGGGACAGGGGGTTATTACGAGCAGTACTTC. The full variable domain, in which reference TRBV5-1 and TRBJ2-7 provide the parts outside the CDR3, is KAGVTQTPRYLIKTRGQQVTLSCSPISGHRSVSWYQQTPGQGLQFLFEYFSETQRNKGNFPGRFSGRQFSNSRSEMNVSTLELGDSALYLCASSLGTGGYYEQYFGPGTRLTVT.